The clone carrying this TCR beta chain turned up a few times. No antigen is known for it. The PCR used 60 V beta and 13 J beta primers. TCRdb's copy holds only in-frame clones and misses some; the assay was immunoSEQ multiplex PCR. The data hold about 95,000 clones, with 70% to 90% observed a single time. Deletions cut 4 bases from V and 3 bases from J, with 14 bases between. The length of the CDR3 is 15 residues. CDR1 is SGHKS and CDR2 is YYEKEE in the germline V gene (reference sequence). The source of the sample is a study of glioma-infiltrating T cells after dendritic cell vaccination. Notes on the study in general: Few patients contributed both blood and tumor specimens.

PBMC were collected before vaccination, two weeks after the third vaccination, and at progression. The clonotype was recovered from a human donor with glioblastoma. This specimen was blood, taken before dendritic cell vaccination. The V and J genes are TRBV5-5 and TRBJ1-5, with D possibly TRBD1 on 6 matching bases. The CDR3 here is CASSPGQTSNQPQHF. The CDR3 DNA reads TGTGCCAGCAGCCCCGGACAGACCTCCAATCAGCCCCAGCATTTT.